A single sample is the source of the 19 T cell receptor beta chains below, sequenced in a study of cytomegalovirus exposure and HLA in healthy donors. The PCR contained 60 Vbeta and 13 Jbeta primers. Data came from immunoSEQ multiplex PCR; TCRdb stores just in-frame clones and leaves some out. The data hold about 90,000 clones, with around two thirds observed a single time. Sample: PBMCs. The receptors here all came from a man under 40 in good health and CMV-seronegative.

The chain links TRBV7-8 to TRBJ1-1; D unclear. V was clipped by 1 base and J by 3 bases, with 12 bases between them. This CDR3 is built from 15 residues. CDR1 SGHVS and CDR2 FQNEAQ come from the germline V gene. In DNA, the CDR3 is TGTGCCAGCAGCTTAGAGAGGGTGAGGGACACTGAAGCTTTCTTT. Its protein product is CASSLERVRDTEAFF.

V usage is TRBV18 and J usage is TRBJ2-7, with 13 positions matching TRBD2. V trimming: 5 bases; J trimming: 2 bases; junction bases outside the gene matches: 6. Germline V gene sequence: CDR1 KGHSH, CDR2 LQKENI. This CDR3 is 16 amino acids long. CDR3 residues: CASSTGTSGTPYEQYF. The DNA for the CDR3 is TGTGCCAGCTCAACCGGGACTAGCGGGACCCCCTACGAGCAGTACTTC.

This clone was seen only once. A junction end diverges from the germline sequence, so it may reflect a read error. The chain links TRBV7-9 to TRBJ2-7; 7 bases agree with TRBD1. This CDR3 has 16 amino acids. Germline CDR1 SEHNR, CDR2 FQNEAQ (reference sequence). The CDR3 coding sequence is TGTTCCAGCAGCTTAGTAGGCCAGGGGGATAGCTACGAGCAGTACTTC. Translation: CSSSLVGQGDSYEQYF. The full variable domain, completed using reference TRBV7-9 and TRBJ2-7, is DTGVSQNPRHKITKRGQNVTFRCDPISEHNRLYWYRQTLGQGPEFLTYFQNEAQLEKSRLLSDRFSAERPKGSFSTLEIQRTEQGDSAMYLCSSSLVGQGDSYEQYFGPGTRLTVT.

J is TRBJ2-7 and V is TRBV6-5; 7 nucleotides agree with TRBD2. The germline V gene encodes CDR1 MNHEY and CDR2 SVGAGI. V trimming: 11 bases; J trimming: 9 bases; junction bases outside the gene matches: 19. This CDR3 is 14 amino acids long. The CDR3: CASFPRGGMRVQYF. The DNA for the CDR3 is TGTGCCTCTTTCCCGCGGGGAGGGATGAGGGTGCAGTACTTC.

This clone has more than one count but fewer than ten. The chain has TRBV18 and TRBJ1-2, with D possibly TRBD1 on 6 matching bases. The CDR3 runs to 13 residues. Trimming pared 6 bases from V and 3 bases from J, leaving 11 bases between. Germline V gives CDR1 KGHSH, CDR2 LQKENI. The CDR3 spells CASSRGQHYGYTF. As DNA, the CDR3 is TGTGCCAGCTCCCGAGGACAGCACTATGGCTACACCTTC.

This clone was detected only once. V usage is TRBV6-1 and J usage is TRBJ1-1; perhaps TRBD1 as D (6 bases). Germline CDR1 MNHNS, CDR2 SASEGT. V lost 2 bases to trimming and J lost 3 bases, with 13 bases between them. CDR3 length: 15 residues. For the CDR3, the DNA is TGTGCCAGCAGTGAATCGTGGCAGGGGTACACTGAAGCTTTCTTT. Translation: CASSESWQGYTEAFF.

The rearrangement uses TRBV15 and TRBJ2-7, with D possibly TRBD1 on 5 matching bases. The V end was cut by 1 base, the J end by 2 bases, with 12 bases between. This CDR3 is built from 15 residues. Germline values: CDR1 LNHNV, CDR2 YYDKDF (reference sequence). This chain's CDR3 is CATSRVVRQTYEQYF. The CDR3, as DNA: TGTGCCACCAGCAGAGTGGTCCGACAGACCTACGAGCAGTACTTC.

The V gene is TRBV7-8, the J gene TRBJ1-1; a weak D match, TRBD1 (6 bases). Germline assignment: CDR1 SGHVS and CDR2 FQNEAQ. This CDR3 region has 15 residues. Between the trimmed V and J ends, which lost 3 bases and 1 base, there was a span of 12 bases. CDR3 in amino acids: CASSFNGQTNTEAFF. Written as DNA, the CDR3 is TGTGCCAGCAGCTTTAACGGACAGACGAACACTGAAGCTTTCTTT.

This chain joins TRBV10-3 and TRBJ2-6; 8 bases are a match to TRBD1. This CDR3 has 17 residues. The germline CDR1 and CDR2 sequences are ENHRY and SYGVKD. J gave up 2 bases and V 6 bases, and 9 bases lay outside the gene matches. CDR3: CAIRPGQARAGANVLTF. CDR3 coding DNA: TGTGCCATCAGGCCGGGACAGGCCAGGGCTGGGGCCAACGTCCTGACTTTC.

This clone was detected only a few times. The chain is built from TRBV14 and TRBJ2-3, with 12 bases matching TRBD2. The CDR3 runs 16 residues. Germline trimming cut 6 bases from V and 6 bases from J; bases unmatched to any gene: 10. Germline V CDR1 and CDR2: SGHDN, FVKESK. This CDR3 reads CASSGPSGRAGDTQYF. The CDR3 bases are TGTGCCAGCAGTGGTCCTAGCGGGAGGGCCGGGGATACGCAGTATTTT.

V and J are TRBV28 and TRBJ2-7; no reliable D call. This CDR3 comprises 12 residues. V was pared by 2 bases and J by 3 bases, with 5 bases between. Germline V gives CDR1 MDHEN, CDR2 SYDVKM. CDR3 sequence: CASSLTVYEQYF. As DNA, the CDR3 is TGTGCCAGCAGTTTAACGGTCTACGAGCAGTACTTC.

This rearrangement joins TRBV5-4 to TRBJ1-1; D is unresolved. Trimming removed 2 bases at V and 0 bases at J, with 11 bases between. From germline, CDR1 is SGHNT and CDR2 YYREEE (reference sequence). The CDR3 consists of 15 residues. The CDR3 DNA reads TGTGCCAGCAGCTTCGTGGCAACCATGAACACTGAAGCTTTCTTT. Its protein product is CASSFVATMNTEAFF.

The CDR3: CASSQGGGRTDTQYF. The CDR3 DNA reads as TGCGCCAGCAGCCAAGGCGGGGGGAGGACAGATACGCAGTATTTT. This chain links TRBV4-3 with TRBJ2-3; 8 nucleotides match TRBD2. The CDR3 is 15 amino acids. The trim removed 1 base at V and 3 bases at J, leaving 3 bases unmatched. Germline CDR1 is LGHNA and CDR2 is YSLEER.

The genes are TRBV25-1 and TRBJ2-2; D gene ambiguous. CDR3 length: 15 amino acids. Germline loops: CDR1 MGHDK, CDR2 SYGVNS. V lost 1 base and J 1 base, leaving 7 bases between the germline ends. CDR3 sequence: CASSEFRGNTGELFF. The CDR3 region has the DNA TGTGCCAGCAGTGAATTTCGAGGGAACACCGGGGAGCTGTTTTTT. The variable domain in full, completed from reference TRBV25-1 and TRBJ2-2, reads EADIYQTPRYLVIGTGKKITLECSQTMGHDKMYWYQQDPGMELHLIHYSYGVNSTEKGDLSSESTVSRIRTEHFPLTLESARPSHTSQYLCASSEFRGNTGELFFGEGSRLTVL.

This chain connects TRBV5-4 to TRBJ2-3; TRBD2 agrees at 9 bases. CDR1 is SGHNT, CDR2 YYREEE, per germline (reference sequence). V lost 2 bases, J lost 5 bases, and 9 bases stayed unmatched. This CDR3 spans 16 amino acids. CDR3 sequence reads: CASSFLGGGALDTQYF. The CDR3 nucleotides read TGTGCCAGCAGCTTCTTGGGCGGGGGGGCCTTAGATACGCAGTATTTT.

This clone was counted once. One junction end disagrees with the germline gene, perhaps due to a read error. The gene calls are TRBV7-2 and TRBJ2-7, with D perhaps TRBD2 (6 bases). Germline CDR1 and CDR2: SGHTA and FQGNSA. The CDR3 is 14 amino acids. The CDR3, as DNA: TGTGCCAGCGGCTTGGGACTGAGGTTCGACGAGCAGTACTTC. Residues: CASGLGLRFDEQYF. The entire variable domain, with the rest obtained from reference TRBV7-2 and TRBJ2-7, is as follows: GAGVSQSPSNKVTEKGKDVELRCDPISGHTALYWYRQSLGQGLEFLIYFQGNSAPDKSGLPSDRFSAERTGGSVSTLTIQRTQQEDSAVYLCASGLGLRFDEQYFGPGTRLTVT.

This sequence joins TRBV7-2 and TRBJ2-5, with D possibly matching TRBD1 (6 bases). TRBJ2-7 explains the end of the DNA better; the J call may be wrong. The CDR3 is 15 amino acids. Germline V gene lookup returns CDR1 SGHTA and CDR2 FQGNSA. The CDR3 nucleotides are TGTGCCAGCAGCTGGAAGAATGAACAGGGATTCGAGCAGTACTTC. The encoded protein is CASSWKNEQGFEQYF.

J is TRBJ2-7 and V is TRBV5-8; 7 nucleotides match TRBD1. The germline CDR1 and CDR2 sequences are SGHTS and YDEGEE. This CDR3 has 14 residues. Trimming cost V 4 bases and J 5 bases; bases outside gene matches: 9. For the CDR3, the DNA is TGTGCCAGCAGCCGCTTGCGGCAGGGGGACGAGCAGTACTTC. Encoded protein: CASSRLRQGDEQYF.

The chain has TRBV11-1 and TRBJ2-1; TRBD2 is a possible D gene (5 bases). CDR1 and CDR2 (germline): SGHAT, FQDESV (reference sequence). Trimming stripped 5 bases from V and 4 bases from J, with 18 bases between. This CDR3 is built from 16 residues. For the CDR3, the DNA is TGTGCCAGCAGCCTAAGTTTGTCTAGCTTATACAATGAGCAGTTCTTC. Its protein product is CASSLSLSSLYNEQFF.